These 31 T cell receptor beta chains were sequenced from one sample in a study of OX40 agonist ivuxolimab in advanced cancers. TCRdb's copy holds only in-frame clones and misses some; the assay was immunoSEQ multiplex PCR. The sample has tens of thousands of clones, roughly 85% seen once. The sequences come from CD4+ or CD8+ T cells sorted from blood, collected in a trial of the OX40 agonist ivuxolimab. These receptors originate from an adult with an advanced solid tumor such as melanoma, head and neck, liver or kidney cancer.

V gene TRBV19 combines with J gene TRBJ2-2; TRBD2 matches 13 bases. This CDR3 is 19 amino acids long. The V segment lost 3 bases and the J segment 0 bases; nucleotides outside the gene matches: 7. Germline loops: CDR1 LNHDA, CDR2 SQIVND (reference sequence). The CDR3 coding sequence is TGTGCCAGTAGTATTATCAGACTAGCGGGAGGCACGAACACCGGGGAGCTGTTTTTT. This codes for CASSIIRLAGGTNTGELFF.

V gene TRBV9 combines with J gene TRBJ2-3; 7 nucleotides agree with TRBD2. This CDR3 is built from 16 residues. Germline CDR1 is SGDLS and CDR2 is YYNGEE. With 4 bases clipped from V and 0 bases from J, the junction kept 8 bases outside the gene matches. The CDR3 sequence is CASSYGAGTSTDTQYF. CDR3 in DNA: TGTGCCAGCAGCTATGGAGCGGGAACTAGCACAGATACGCAGTATTTT.

The genes are TRBV6-5 and TRBJ2-1, with TRBD2 identical over 11 bases. The CDR3 is 16 residues long. Germline V gene sequence: CDR1 MNHEY, CDR2 SVGAGI. V shed 0 bases, J shed 5 bases, and the junction held 3 bases outside the gene matches. The CDR3: CASSYSSSGGNNEQFF. The CDR3 nucleotides read TGTGCCAGCAGTTACTCGTCTAGCGGGGGGAACAATGAGCAGTTCTTC.

The rearrangement links TRBV2 to TRBJ1-2, with 7 bases that match TRBD1. V shed 4 bases and J 6 bases; nucleotides not matched to a gene: 11. The CDR3 runs to 15 residues. CDR1 is SNHLY and CDR2 is FYNNEI in the germline V gene. The CDR3 coding sequence is TGTGCCAGCAGTGCCCGGACAGGCCAGACCGATGGCTACACCTTC. This gives the protein CASSARTGQTDGYTF.

V and J are TRBV5-4 and TRBJ1-4, with 8 bases fitting TRBD1. The V and J ends lost 4 bases and 5 bases, in that order; junction bases with no gene match: 10. Germline V gene data show CDR1 as SGHNT and CDR2 as YYREEE (reference sequence). This CDR3 contains 16 residues. CDR3 DNA: TGTGCCAGCAGCCGAAGGACAGGGTTATTCAATGAAAAACTGTTTTTT. Translated: CASSRRTGLFNEKLFF.

The gene calls are TRBV6-1 and TRBJ1-3; no definite D call. The germline V and J ends were trimmed by 4 bases and 3 bases, with 7 bases remaining between them. The CDR3 extends over 13 amino acids. CDR1 is MNHNS and CDR2 is SASEGT in the germline V gene. The CDR3 spells CASSGGYGNTIYF. Written as DNA, the CDR3 is TGTGCCAGCAGTGGGGGTTATGGAAACACCATATATTTT.

The rearrangement links TRBV13 to TRBJ1-5; perhaps TRBD1 as D (6 bases). Germline V gene sequence: CDR1 PRHDT, CDR2 FYEKMQ (reference sequence). The length of the CDR3 is 15 residues. The V gene lost 5 bases and the J gene lost 0 bases, with 11 bases spanning the gap. The CDR3 nucleotides read TGTGCCAGCAGCCTAAGGGGGGATAGCAATCAGCCCCAGCATTTT. Translation gives CASSLRGDSNQPQHF. Supplemented by reference TRBV13 and TRBJ1-5, the full variable domain reads AAGVIQSPRHLIKEKRETATLKCYPIPRHDTVYWYQQGPGQDPQFLISFYEKMQSDKGSIPDRFSAQQFSDYHSELNMSSLELGDSALYFCASSLRGDSNQPQHFGDGTRLSIL.

V usage is TRBV19 and J usage is TRBJ2-1, with unresolved D. V lost 3 bases, J lost 5 bases, and 8 bases lay in between. Germline values: CDR1 LNHDA, CDR2 SQIVND (reference sequence). The CDR3 is made up of 13 amino acids. In DNA form, the CDR3 reads TGTGCCAGTAGTATTGACAAACACAATGAGCAGTTCTTC. Translated, it gives CASSIDKHNEQFF.

The rearrangement uses TRBV9 and TRBJ2-1; 11 bases line up with TRBD2. The germline V gene has CDR1 SGDLS and CDR2 YYNGEE. V was clipped by 2 bases and J by 4 bases; unmatched bases: 11. This CDR3 spans 18 amino acids. CDR3 amino acids: CASSVGLAGGPGYNEQFF. DNA of the CDR3: TGTGCCAGCAGCGTCGGATTAGCGGGAGGGCCGGGTTACAATGAGCAGTTCTTC.

This chain links TRBV5-8 with TRBJ1-5; D perhaps matches TRBD1 (5 bases). Looked up from germline, CDR1 is SGHTS and CDR2 is YDEGEE. The CDR3 covers 16 residues. Trimming left V 0 bases short and J 4 bases short, with 14 bases between. The CDR3 here is CASSLAGRGGNQPQHF. CDR3 nucleotides: TGTGCCAGCAGCTTGGCTGGTAGGGGCGGGAATCAGCCCCAGCATTTT.

DNA of the CDR3: TGTGCCAGCAGTTTAGCGGGGCGAGTCTCCTACGAGCAGTACTTC. It encodes CASSLAGRVSYEQYF. The V and J genes are TRBV28 and TRBJ2-7; maybe TRBD2 (6 bases). Germline lookup yields CDR1 MDHEN and CDR2 SYDVKM. CDR3 length equals 15 residues. With 2 bases removed from V and 0 bases from J, the gap between germline ends came to 11 bases.

The chain employs TRBV18 and TRBJ2-3, with D possibly being TRBD2 (5 bases). From germline, CDR1 is KGHSH and CDR2 LQKENI. The CDR3 runs to 15 residues. The ends were cut back, 0 bases at V and 4 bases at J, with 11 bases in the middle. The CDR3 loop is CASSPPSARADTQYF. CDR3 in DNA: TGTGCCAGCTCACCACCGTCCGCGAGGGCAGATACGCAGTATTTT.

The chain has TRBV19 and TRBJ2-2; 8 nucleotides align to TRBD1. The CDR3 covers 15 residues. V lost 4 bases, J lost 7 bases, and 8 bases stayed unmatched. Germline V CDR1 and CDR2: LNHDA, SQIVND (reference sequence). The CDR3 coding sequence is TGTGCCAGTAGTAGGGACAGGAAGAACGACGGGGAGCTGTTTTTT. This translates into CASSRDRKNDGELFF.

A note on this clone: The DNA is left out, because the CDR3 cannot be placed on it with certainty; the CDR3 is given as TCRdb lists it. The rearrangement uses TRBV2 and TRBJ2-3; the table calls TRBD1, which could not be checked here. Counting both end residues, the CDR3 totals 15 amino acids. Germline loops: CDR1 SNHLY, CDR2 FYNNEI. The CDR3 is CASSSSTGRTDTQYF.

The chain has TRBV5-1 and TRBJ2-3, with unresolved D. Germline CDR1 and CDR2: SGHRS and YFSETQ. V lost 2 bases and J lost 1, with 11 bases in between. The CDR3 has 15 amino acids. CDR3 bases: TGCGCCAGCAGCTTTAGGCAGAGCCGCACAGATACGCAGTATTTT. Its translation is CASSFRQSRTDTQYF.

V and J are TRBV10-3 and TRBJ2-3, with 12 positions matching TRBD2. The germline V gene encodes CDR1 ENHRY and CDR2 SYGVKD. The CDR3 length is 14 residues. Trimming removed 7 bases from V and 5 bases from J; junction bases left unmatched: 4. The CDR3 sequence is CAITSGGALDTQYF. CDR3 DNA: TGTGCCATCACTAGCGGGGGGGCCTTAGATACGCAGTATTTT.

J is TRBJ2-7 and V is TRBV2; TRBD2 matches at 8 bases. There are 11 residues in the CDR3. The J segment lost 4 bases and the V segment lost 11 bases, leaving 4 bases of the junction unmatched. Germline lookup yields CDR1 SNHLY and CDR2 FYNNEI. In nucleotides, the CDR3 is TGTGCCTCGGCTAGCGGGTACGAGCAGTACTTC. It specifies CASASGYEQYF.

The rearrangement uses TRBV19 and TRBJ2-1; 10 nucleotides line up with TRBD2. The CDR3 spans 15 residues. Germline lookup yields CDR1 LNHDA and CDR2 SQIVND (reference sequence). V lost 8 bases to trimming and J lost 3 bases; unmatched junction nucleotides: 7. The CDR3 sequence is CASSSGSGVYNEQFF. The CDR3 region has the DNA TGTGCCAGTTCTAGCGGGAGCGGTGTCTACAATGAGCAGTTCTTC.

The chain joins TRBV2 to TRBJ1-1; no firm D call. Germline V gives CDR1 SNHLY, CDR2 FYNNEI. CDR3 length: 13 residues. Deletions cut 5 bases from V and 1 base from J, with 8 bases between. CDR3 in amino acids: CASSSQTNTEAFF. The CDR3 nucleotides read TGTGCCAGCAGTTCCCAAACGAACACTGAAGCTTTCTTT.

This clone was found a few times. This chain joins TRBV19 and TRBJ1-2; D perhaps matches TRBD1 (6 bases). Germline CDR1 reads LNHDA; CDR2 reads SQIVND (reference sequence). This CDR3 is built from 14 residues. V lost 7 bases, J lost 8 bases, and 20 bases lay in between. CDR3 sequence reads: CASKDNRAIRGYTF. The CDR3 DNA reads as TGTGCCAGTAAAGATAACAGGGCGATTCGGGGCTACACCTTC.

This chain links TRBV28 with TRBJ1-5; D ambiguous. CDR1 and CDR2 from the germline V gene are MDHEN and SYDVKM. The V end was cut by 6 bases, the J end by 2 bases, with 14 bases between. CDR3 length equals 15 residues. CDR3 in amino acids: CASSRVRRGNQPQHF. The CDR3 bases are TGTGCCAGCAGCCGCGTGAGGAGGGGCAATCAGCCCCAGCATTTT. The variable domain in full, with the rest retrieved from reference TRBV28 and TRBJ1-5, is DVKVTQSSRYLVKRTGEKVFLECVQDMDHENMFWYRQDPGLGLRLIYFSYDVKMKEKGDIPEGYSVSREKKERFSLILESASTNQTSMYLCASSRVRRGNQPQHFGDGTRLSIL.

This clone is a singleton in its sample. The chain carries TRBV6-6 and TRBJ2-5; tentative D call: TRBD1 (6 bases). Trimming left V 5 bases short and J 5 bases short, with 15 bases between. The CDR3 has 14 amino acids. The germline V gene encodes CDR1 MNHNY and CDR2 SVGAGI (reference sequence). The CDR3 spells CASSDTGTGETQYF. The CDR3 nucleotides are TGTGCCAGCAGTGACACAGGGACGGGGGAGACCCAGTACTTC.

The V and J genes are TRBV6-5 and TRBJ2-1; possibly TRBD1 or TRBD2 for D (5 bases each). V was pared by 4 bases and J by 2 bases, with 6 bases between. The CDR3 loop spans 13 amino acids. Germline V gives CDR1 MNHEY, CDR2 SVGAGI. As DNA, the CDR3 is TGTGCCAGCAGTTCGGGGCCCTACAATGAGCAGTTCTTC. Protein sequence: CASSSGPYNEQFF.

This clone was recorded once. This rearrangement joins TRBV14 to TRBJ2-7; 15 bases fit TRBD2. The V and J ends lost 4 bases and 7 bases, in that order; junction bases with no gene match: 5. The germline CDR1 and CDR2 sequences are SGHDN and FVKESK. The CDR3 covers 15 residues. The CDR3 spells CASSLPGTSGREQYF. The DNA of the CDR3 is TGTGCCAGCAGCCTTCCGGGGACTAGCGGGAGGGAGCAGTACTTC. Based on the CDR3 plus reference TRBV14 and TRBJ2-7, the full variable domain is EAGVTQFPSHSVIEKGQTVTLRCDPISGHDNLYWYRRVMGKEIKFLLHFVKESKQDESGMPNNRFLAERTGGTYSTLKVQPAELEDSGVYFCASSLPGTSGREQYFGPGTRLTVT.

CDR3 nucleotide sequence: TGTGCCAGCAGCGGGGCAGGGGTCGGCAATGAGCAGTTCTTC. Translating gives CASSGAGVGNEQFF. The rearrangement links TRBV9 to TRBJ2-1; maybe TRBD1 (6 bases). This CDR3 has 14 residues. Looked up from germline, CDR1 is SGDLS and CDR2 is YYNGEE. Trimming took 3 bases from V and 6 from J, leaving 13 bases between them.

The V gene is TRBV5-8, the J gene TRBJ1-2; the D is unclear. V dropped 2 bases and J dropped 0 bases, with 8 bases sitting between them. Germline CDR1 reads SGHTS; CDR2 reads YDEGEE. This CDR3 region has 14 residues. The CDR3 is CASSFQRANYGYTF. The CDR3 DNA reads TGTGCCAGCAGCTTTCAGAGAGCTAACTATGGCTACACCTTC.

The gene calls are TRBV5-6 and TRBJ1-5; D gene unclear. This CDR3 contains 15 residues. Per the germline V gene, CDR1 is SGHDT and CDR2 is YYEEEE. Between the trimmed V and J ends, which lost 2 bases and 1 base, there was a span of 10 bases. The CDR3 loop reads CASSFGQGSNQPQHF. CDR3 bases: TGTGCCAGCAGCTTTGGCCAAGGCAGCAATCAGCCCCAGCATTTT.

This clone occurred once. The chain employs TRBV30 and TRBJ2-5; D is perhaps TRBD2 (5 bases). The V gene lost 1 base and the J gene lost 4 bases, with 10 bases spanning the gap. The CDR3 spans 13 residues. Per germline, CDR1 GTSNPN and CDR2 SVGIG (reference sequence). The CDR3 DNA sequence: TGTGCCTGGAGTGCGATGGCGGGAGAGACCCAGTACTTC. Amino acid sequence: CAWSAMAGETQYF.

This clone was counted a few times. The chain uses TRBV6-1 and TRBJ2-5; 7 bases align to TRBD2. The CDR3 sequence is 14 residues long. Germline loops: CDR1 MNHNS, CDR2 SASEGT. Trimming at V came to 5 bases and at J to 4 bases, leaving 7 bases not matched to a gene. As DNA, the CDR3 is TGTGCCAGCAGTCGGTGGGGGGAGGGAGAGACCCAGTACTTC. Translating gives CASSRWGEGETQYF.

This clone was seen only a few times. The chain combines TRBV6-6 with TRBJ1-2, with D possibly matching TRBD1 (5 bases). Germline CDR1 and CDR2: MNHNY and SVGAGI (reference sequence). This CDR3 is built from 13 residues. Trimming removed 5 bases at V and 7 bases at J, with 14 bases between. CDR3 region: CASSHRDGFGYTF. CDR3 coding DNA: TGTGCCAGCAGTCACCGGGACGGGTTTGGCTACACCTTC.

The chain joins TRBV19 to TRBJ1-5; TRBD1 matches at 7 bases. V was pared by 9 bases and J by 7 bases, with 12 bases of the junction left unmatched. Germline values: CDR1 LNHDA, CDR2 SQIVND (reference sequence). The CDR3 spans 14 residues. DNA for the CDR3: TGTGCCAGCGGGGGAACAGGGGCAGGGCAGCCCCAGCATTTT. Translated, it gives CASGGTGAGQPQHF.